Presented here are 26 T cell receptor beta chains from one specimen sequenced in a study of identical twins' blood T cells. TCRdb itself ran the 5' RACE reads through MiXCR, one entry per CDR3 protein. The sample lists 350,000 to 400,000 distinct CDR3 sequences, roughly 28% occurring once. Input material: PBMCs. Receptors were obtained from a woman aged 18-49 years in good health.

This sequence joins TRBV20-1 and TRBJ2-1, with a tentative D call TRBD1 (5 bases). Germline-derived CDR1 and CDR2 are DFQATT and SNEGSKA (reference sequence). V was cut by 1 base and J by 7 bases, with 14 bases left in between. CDR3 size: 14 residues. CDR3 sequence (DNA): TGCAGTGCTAGAGGGGGCTTAGGTGGGAATGAGCAGTTCTTC. As protein: CSARGGLGGNEQFF.

This chain joins TRBV20-1 and TRBJ2-2; 10 nucleotides line up with TRBD1. The germline gives CDR1 DFQATT, CDR2 SNEGSKA (reference sequence). The CDR3 consists of 19 residues. Trimming cost V 3 bases and J 2 bases; bases outside gene matches: 15. CDR3 sequence: CSARGSLDRGELNTGELFF. CDR3 nucleotide sequence: TGCAGTGCTAGGGGGTCTCTGGACAGGGGGGAACTTAACACCGGGGAGCTGTTTTTT.

This chain joins TRBV3-1 and TRBJ1-2, with D perhaps matching TRBD1 (5 bases). The CDR3 has 13 amino acids. Per germline, CDR1 LGHDT and CDR2 YNNKEL (reference sequence). Trimming removed 7 bases at V and 5 bases at J, with 14 bases between. The CDR3 nucleotides read TGTGCCAGCACCCTCCTGGGGGAGTATGGCTACACCTTC. Its translation is CASTLLGEYGYTF.

Notes on this clonotype: An end of the junction does not agree with germline; a read error may underlie this. This sequence joins TRBV7-7 and TRBJ2-4, with TRBD2 matching 10 bases. The CDR3 consists of 18 residues. Germline CDR1 SSHAT, CDR2 FNYEAQ (reference sequence). The CDR3 region is CASSLGARLTSGENIQYF. The CDR3 nucleotides are TGTGCTAGCAGCTTAGGGGCAAGACTAACTAGCGGGGAAAACATTCAGTACTTC.

This clonotype was counted many times. The chain employs TRBV20-1 and TRBJ2-3; no clear D gene. V was pared by 2 bases and J by 2 bases, with 8 bases between. This CDR3 comprises 13 residues. Germline CDR1 and CDR2: DFQATT and SNEGSKA (reference sequence). The chain's CDR3 is CSARSPTTDTQYF. The CDR3 DNA sequence: TGCAGTGCTAGATCGCCGACCACAGATACGCAGTATTTT.

The rearrangement joins TRBV5-1 to TRBJ1-3; 7 bases are a match to TRBD1. CDR1 SGHRS and CDR2 YFSETQ come from the germline V gene. J lost 7 bases, V lost 0 bases, and 4 bases had no gene match. The CDR3 loop spans 14 amino acids. The CDR3 sequence is CASSLGTGGNTIYF. The CDR3, as DNA: TGCGCCAGCAGCTTGGGGACAGGCGGCAACACCATATATTTT.

The table lists this clonotype with many counts. The chain uses TRBV5-1 and TRBJ1-1; 8 nucleotides align to TRBD1. The CDR3 totals 18 residues. The V and J ends lost 1 base and 1 base, in that order; junction bases with no gene match: 12. The germline V gene encodes CDR1 SGHRS and CDR2 YFSETQ. The CDR3 protein is CASSLSGGMLRENTEAFF. The DNA of the CDR3 is TGCGCCAGCAGCTTGTCAGGGGGCATGTTGAGGGAGAACACTGAAGCTTTCTTT.

This clonotype appeared a few times. The V call is TRBV5-1, the J call TRBJ2-2; D is perhaps TRBD1 (6 bases). The CDR3 has 13 amino acids. From germline, CDR1 is SGHRS and CDR2 YFSETQ. With 2 bases removed from V and 5 bases from J, the gap between germline ends came to 7 bases. The CDR3 nucleotides read TGCGCCAGCAGCTTTACAGGGACCGGGGAGCTGTTTTTT. Translated: CASSFTGTGELFF.

This clonotype has just a few counts. The chain joins TRBV5-1 to TRBJ1-5; D call uncertain. Germline loops: CDR1 SGHRS, CDR2 YFSETQ. Trimming shortened V by 4 bases and J by 7 bases, and 12 bases separated the two germline ends. CDR3 size: 13 residues. CDR3 region: CASSLDPEQPQHF. CDR3 DNA: TGCGCCAGCAGCCTTGATCCAGAGCAGCCCCAGCATTTT.

This clonotype has just a few counts. J is TRBJ2-5 and V is TRBV20-1, with D hard to call. V lost 6 bases to trimming and J lost 2 bases, with 10 bases between them. CDR1 and CDR2 from the germline V gene are DFQATT and SNEGSKA (reference sequence). This CDR3 contains 12 residues. The CDR3 nucleotides are TGCAGTGCAACGGACGGGCAAGAGACCCAGTACTTC. Translation gives CSATDGQETQYF.

This clonotype was seen only a few times. The rearrangement joins TRBV11-2 to TRBJ2-3; no firm D call. Trimming removed 5 bases at V and 5 bases at J, with 17 bases between. Germline CDR1 is SGHAT and CDR2 is FQNNGV. There are 15 residues in the CDR3. CDR3 DNA: TGTGCCAGCAGCCCCTATTCGATGAATCAAGATACGCAGTATTTT. This sequence encodes CASSPYSMNQDTQYF.

This clonotype has only a few counts. The rearrangement joins TRBV10-1 to TRBJ2-1; D might be TRBD1 (5 bases). The V and J ends lost 0 bases and 3 bases respectively, with 9 bases between them. The CDR3 sequence is 15 residues long. Germline V lookup: CDR1 WNHNN, CDR2 SYGVQD (reference sequence). CDR3: CASSESQGGYNEQFF. CDR3 in DNA: TGCGCCAGCAGTGAGTCCCAGGGCGGCTACAATGAGCAGTTCTTC.

The table lists this clonotype with many counts. The DNA of the CDR3 is TGTGCCAGCACTAAAACAGGGCTTTCCTACGAGCAGTACTTC. Its protein product is CASTKTGLSYEQYF. The chain joins TRBV7-6 to TRBJ2-7; D is perhaps TRBD1 (6 bases). The CDR3 runs to 14 residues. CDR1 SGHVS and CDR2 FNYEAQ come from the germline V gene. V was trimmed by 7 bases and J by 1 base, leaving 14 bases between them.

This clonotype has a handful of counts. This chain joins TRBV7-8 and TRBJ1-1; D possibly corresponds to TRBD1 (5 bases). Trimming shortened V by 8 bases and J by 10 bases, and 20 bases separated the two germline ends. CDR3 length equals 13 residues. Per the germline V gene, CDR1 is SGHVS and CDR2 is FQNEAQ. The CDR3 coding sequence is TGTGCCAGCCGACAGTCGGGAGCCCCGATAGCTTTCTTT. Residues: CASRQSGAPIAFF.

The chain joins TRBV29-1 to TRBJ2-1; 7 bases agree with TRBD2. The CDR3 runs to 13 residues. Germline V gives CDR1 SQVTM, CDR2 ANQGSEA. Trimming cost V 4 bases and J 5 bases; bases outside gene matches: 5. The CDR3 loop is CSVAGLEDNEQFF. CDR3 nucleotide sequence: TGCAGCGTTGCTGGACTAGAAGACAATGAGCAGTTCTTC.

As to this clonotype: This may stem from a read error, because a much larger clone lies one nucleotide away. The rearrangement uses TRBV12-5 and TRBJ1-1; D perhaps matches TRBD1 (6 bases). Germline V lookup: CDR1 LGHNT, CDR2 FRNRAP. Trimming pared 0 bases from V and 9 bases from J, leaving 14 bases between. The CDR3 contains 14 residues. For the CDR3, the DNA is TGTGCTAGTGGTTTGGTCACAGGGCCCCCGCAAGCTTTCTTT. It specifies CASGLVTGPPQAFF.

The chain joins TRBV6-2 or TRBV6-3 to TRBJ1-5; D is uncertain. The CDR3 has 13 residues. Deletions cut 0 bases from V and 5 bases from J, with 5 bases between. Germline lookup yields CDR1 MNHEY and CDR2 SVGEGT. DNA of the CDR3: TGTGCCAGCAGTTACTCCGACTATCAGCCCCAGCATTTT. This codes for CASSYSDYQPQHF.

This clonotype has ten or more counts. The rearrangement joins TRBV29-1 to TRBJ1-1; no clear D gene. The CDR3 covers 12 residues. Germline-derived CDR1 and CDR2 are SQVTM and ANQGSEA. V gave up 4 bases and J gave up 6 bases, with 12 bases separating them. The CDR3 nucleotides read TGCAGCGTTGGAGGGAGGGTCGCTGAAGCTTTCTTT. Translation: CSVGGRVAEAFF.

This clonotype has more than one count but fewer than ten. The V and J genes are TRBV6-2 or TRBV6-3 and TRBJ2-1; 7 bases are a match to TRBD2. Looked up from germline, CDR1 is MNHEY and CDR2 is SVGEGT. This CDR3 spans 16 amino acids. J lost 1 base, V lost 1 base, and 4 bases had no gene match. CDR3 sequence: CASSYLGGSSYNEQFF. CDR3 bases: TGTGCCAGCAGTTACTTGGGCGGGAGTTCCTACAATGAGCAGTTCTTC.

This clonotype was counted between two and nine times. This chain connects TRBV7-2 to TRBJ1-2; TRBD1 matches at 11 bases. The CDR3 has 20 residues. Germline CDR1 and CDR2: SGHTA and FQGNSA. V was pared by 0 bases and J by 2 bases, with 14 bases of the junction left unmatched. The CDR3 DNA is TGTGCCAGCAGCTTAGCCGACATATTCGGACAGGGGGCGAGGAACTATGGCTACACCTTC. Protein: CASSLADIFGQGARNYGYTF. Full variable domain (remainder filled in from reference TRBV7-2 and TRBJ1-2): GAGVSQSPSNKVTEKGKDVELRCDPISGHTALYWYRQSLGQGLEFLIYFQGNSAPDKSGLPSDRFSAERTGGSVSTLTIQRTQQEDSAVYLCASSLADIFGQGARNYGYTFGSGTRLTVV.

The J gene is TRBJ2-1, the V gene TRBV21-1; the DNA was not used to check the table's D call, TRBD1. TRBV21-1 is a recognized pseudogene. This CDR3 has 16 amino acids. The CDR3 loop is CASSKPSKRGYNEQFF. CDR3 DNA: TGTGCCAGCAGCAAACCGTCAAAGAGGGGCTACAATGAGCAGTTCTTC.

Comments on this clonotype: This may come from a read error, since a much larger clone is one base off. The genes are TRBV10-3 and TRBJ1-1; a weak D match, TRBD1 (6 bases). Looked up from germline, CDR1 is ENHRY and CDR2 is SYGVKD. The V and J ends lost 4 bases and 4 bases respectively, with 10 bases between them. The length of the CDR3 is 13 residues. The CDR3, as DNA: TGTGCCATCAGTGCTCAGGGGATCACTGAAGCTTTCTTT. It translates to CAISAQGITEAFF.

V usage is TRBV20-1 and J usage is TRBJ1-2, with 7 nucleotides matching TRBD1. Germline CDR1 DFQATT, CDR2 SNEGSKA (reference sequence). V lost 0 bases to trimming and J lost 4 bases; unmatched junction nucleotides: 8. This CDR3 spans 15 amino acids. The CDR3 bases are TGCAGTGCTAGAGATGGGGGACAGCTGATCTATGGCTACACCTTC. Protein product: CSARDGGQLIYGYTF.

The V call is TRBV28, the J call TRBJ2-7; TRBD2 matches 7 bases. V dropped 1 base and J dropped 0; count of bases not matched to a gene: 6. Germline V CDR1 and CDR2: MDHEN, SYDVKM. The CDR3 consists of 16 residues. This chain's CDR3 is CASSLLAGRGSYEQYF. In DNA form, the CDR3 reads TGTGCCAGCAGTTTATTGGCAGGGAGGGGCTCCTACGAGCAGTACTTC.

This clonotype turned up a few times. This rearrangement joins TRBV7-8 to TRBJ2-5; D not certain. Trimming pared 1 base from V and 5 bases from J, leaving 17 bases between. The CDR3 sequence is 16 residues long. Germline V gene sequence: CDR1 SGHVS, CDR2 FQNEAQ. CDR3 protein: CASSLVFATFGETQYF. The CDR3 nucleotides are TGTGCCAGCAGCTTAGTTTTCGCAACGTTTGGGGAGACCCAGTACTTC.

A word on this clonotype: A read error is possible here, since a much larger clone lies one base away. The V call is TRBV7-6, the J call TRBJ2-6; no clear D gene. The CDR3 consists of 14 residues. V lost 5 bases, J lost 6 bases, and 11 bases lay in between. CDR1 is SGHVS, CDR2 FNYEAQ, per germline. The CDR3 reads CASSRLAEANVLTF. CDR3 DNA: TGTGCCAGCAGCCGCCTGGCCGAGGCCAACGTCCTGACTTTC.